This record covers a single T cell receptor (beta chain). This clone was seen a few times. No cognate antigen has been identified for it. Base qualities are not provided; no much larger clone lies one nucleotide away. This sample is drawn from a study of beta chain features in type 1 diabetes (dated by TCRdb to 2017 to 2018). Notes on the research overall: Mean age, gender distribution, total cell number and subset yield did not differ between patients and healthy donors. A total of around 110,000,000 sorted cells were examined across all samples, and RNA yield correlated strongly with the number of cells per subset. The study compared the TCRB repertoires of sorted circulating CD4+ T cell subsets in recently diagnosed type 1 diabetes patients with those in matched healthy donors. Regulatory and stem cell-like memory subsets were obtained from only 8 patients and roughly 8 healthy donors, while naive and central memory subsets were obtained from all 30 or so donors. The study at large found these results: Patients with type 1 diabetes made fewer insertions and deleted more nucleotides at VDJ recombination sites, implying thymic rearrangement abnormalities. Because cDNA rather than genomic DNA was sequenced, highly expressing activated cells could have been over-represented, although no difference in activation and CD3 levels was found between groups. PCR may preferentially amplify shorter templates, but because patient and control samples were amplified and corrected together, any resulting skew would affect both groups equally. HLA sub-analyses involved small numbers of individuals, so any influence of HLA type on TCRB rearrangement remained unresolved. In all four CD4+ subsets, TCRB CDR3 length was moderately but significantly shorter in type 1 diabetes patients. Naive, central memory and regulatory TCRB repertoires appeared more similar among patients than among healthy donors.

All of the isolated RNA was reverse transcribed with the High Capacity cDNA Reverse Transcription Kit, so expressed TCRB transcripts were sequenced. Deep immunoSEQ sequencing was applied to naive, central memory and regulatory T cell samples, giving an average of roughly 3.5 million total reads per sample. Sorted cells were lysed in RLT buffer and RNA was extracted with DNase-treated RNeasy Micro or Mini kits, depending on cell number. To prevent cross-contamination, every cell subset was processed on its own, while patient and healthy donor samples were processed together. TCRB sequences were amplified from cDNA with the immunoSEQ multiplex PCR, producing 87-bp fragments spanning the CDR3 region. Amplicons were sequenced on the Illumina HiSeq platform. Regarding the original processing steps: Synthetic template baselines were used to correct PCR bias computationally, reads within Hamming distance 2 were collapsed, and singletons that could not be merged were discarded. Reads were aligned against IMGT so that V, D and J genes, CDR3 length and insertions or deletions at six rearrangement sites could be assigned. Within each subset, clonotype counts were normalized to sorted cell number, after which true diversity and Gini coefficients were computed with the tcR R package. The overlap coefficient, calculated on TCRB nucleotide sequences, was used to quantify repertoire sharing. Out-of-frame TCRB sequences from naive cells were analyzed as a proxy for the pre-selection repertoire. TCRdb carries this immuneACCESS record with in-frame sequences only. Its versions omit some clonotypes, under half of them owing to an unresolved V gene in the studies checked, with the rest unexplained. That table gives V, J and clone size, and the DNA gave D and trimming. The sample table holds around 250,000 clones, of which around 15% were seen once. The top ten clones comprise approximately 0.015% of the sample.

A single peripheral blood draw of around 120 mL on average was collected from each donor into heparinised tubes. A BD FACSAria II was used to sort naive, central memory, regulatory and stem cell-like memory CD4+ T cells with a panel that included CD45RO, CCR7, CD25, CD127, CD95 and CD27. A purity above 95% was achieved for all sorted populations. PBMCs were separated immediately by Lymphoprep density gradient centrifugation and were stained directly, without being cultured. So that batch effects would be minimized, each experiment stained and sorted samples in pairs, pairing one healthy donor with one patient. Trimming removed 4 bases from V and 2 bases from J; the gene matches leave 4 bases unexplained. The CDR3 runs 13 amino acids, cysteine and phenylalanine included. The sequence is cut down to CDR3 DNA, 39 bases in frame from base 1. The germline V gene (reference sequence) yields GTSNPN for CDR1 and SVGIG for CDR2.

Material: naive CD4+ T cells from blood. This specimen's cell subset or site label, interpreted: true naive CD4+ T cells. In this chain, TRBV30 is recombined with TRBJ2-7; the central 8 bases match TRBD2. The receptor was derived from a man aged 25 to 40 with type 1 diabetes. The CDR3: CAWTSGGTYEQYF. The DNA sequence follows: TGTGCCTGGACGTCGGGAGGGACCTACGAGCAGTACTTC.